This TCR beta chain was recovered during a study of cytomegalovirus exposure and HLA in healthy donors. General study points: Cytomegalovirus-associated status was assigned to some 180 TCR beta chains. A later analysis showed that HLA-associated TCR beta chains had undergone more clonal expansion than equally common others.

Trimming shortened V by 3 bases and J by 13 bases, and 15 bases separated the two germline ends. Germline CDR1 reads MDHEN; CDR2 reads SYDVKM. This CDR3 has 12 amino acids. Researchers ran the PCR with 60 Vbeta and 13 Jbeta primers. Sequencing used immunoSEQ multiplex PCR; TCRdb keeps in-frame clones, though not all of them. The table lists around 70,000 clones, with 2% to 3% in the top ten. A note on this clone: What it binds is unknown.

V usage is TRBV28 and J usage is TRBJ1-2; weak D call: TRBD1 (5 bases). The receptor was derived from a female donor in good health and CMV-seropositive. Source material: PBMCs. The CDR3 region is CASSLGTTTSTF. CDR3 sequence (DNA): TGTGCCAGCAGTTTGGGGACTACGACGAGCACCTTC.